The 15 T cell receptor beta chains listed next were all sequenced from one sample in a study of T-cell memory formation after mild COVID-19. TCRdb fed the 5' RACE reads into MiXCR, producing one record per CDR3 protein. The repertoire consists of over 450,000 distinct CDR3 sequences, with over 20% occurring once and the leading ten covering 12%. Sequenced sample: PBMCs or a T cell subset sorted from them (not recorded which). These receptors all come from an adult woman who had mild COVID-19 (a few samples of this study predate the infection). Cell type and time point are not known.

J is TRBJ1-2 and V is TRBV27, with 8 bases fitting TRBD1. The CDR3 runs 14 residues. Germline-derived CDR1 and CDR2 are MNHEY and SMNVEV (reference sequence). The trim removed 6 bases at V and 6 bases at J, leaving 9 bases unmatched. The CDR3 nucleotides read TGTGCCAGCAGCGGACAGGGTCGGGAGAATGGCTACACCTTC. Protein product: CASSGQGRENGYTF.

This clonotype has a handful of counts. The gene calls are TRBV27 and TRBJ2-7; D is perhaps TRBD2 (6 bases). CDR3 length equals 15 residues. V lost 5 bases and J lost 2, with 16 bases in between. CDR1 and CDR2 (germline): MNHEY, SMNVEV (reference sequence). The CDR3 loop is CASSPPGRGTYEQYF. In DNA form, the CDR3 reads TGTGCCAGCAGTCCACCGGGACGGGGGACCTACGAGCAGTACTTC.

This chain connects TRBV7-9 to TRBJ1-2; D is possibly TRBD1 (5 bases). V was shortened by 6 bases and J by 7 bases, with 18 bases between the two germline ends. The CDR3 is made up of 14 amino acids. Germline V lookup: CDR1 SEHNR, CDR2 FQNEAQ (reference sequence). CDR3 bases: TGTGCCAGCAGACTAGCCGGGGCAAACGGTGGCTACACCTTC. Translating gives CASRLAGANGGYTF.

This clonotype came up a few times. This rearrangement joins TRBV15 to TRBJ2-5; TRBD2 matches 11 bases. Germline assignment: CDR1 LNHNV and CDR2 YYDKDF (reference sequence). After removal of 0 bases from V and 2 bases from J, the junction contained 11 bases not matched to a gene. This CDR3 region has 19 residues. This chain's CDR3 is CATSREDSGREGIQETQYF. CDR3 DNA: TGTGCCACCAGCAGAGAGGATAGCGGGAGGGAGGGGATACAAGAGACCCAGTACTTC.

The rearrangement uses TRBV29-1 and TRBJ1-1; D may be TRBD1 (5 bases). The V gene lost 6 bases and the J gene lost 3 bases, with 14 bases spanning the gap. The CDR3 has 13 amino acids. Germline V lookup: CDR1 SQVTM, CDR2 ANQGSEA. The CDR3 DNA sequence: TGCAGCGTGGGACCGCGGGGGGACACTGAAGCTTTCTTT. Protein sequence: CSVGPRGDTEAFF. Based on the CDR3 plus reference TRBV29-1 and TRBJ1-1, the full variable domain is SAVISQKPSRDICQRGTSLTIQCQVDSQVTMMFWYRQQPGQSLTLIATANQGSEATYESGFVIDKFPISRPNLTFSTLTVSNMSPEDSSIYLCSVGPRGDTEAFFGQGTRLTVV.

The rearrangement uses TRBV29-1 and TRBJ2-2; D gene ambiguous. CDR1 is SQVTM, CDR2 ANQGSEA, per germline. The V end lost 8 bases, the J end lost 0 bases, and 16 bases lay between the germline ends. The CDR3 is made up of 15 amino acids. CDR3 DNA: TGCAGCACCCTCCAGACGGGCGCGAACACCGGGGAGCTGTTTTTT. This gives the protein CSTLQTGANTGELFF.

The chain links TRBV12-3 or TRBV12-4 to TRBJ2-2, with 10 bases aligning to TRBD2. J lost 4 bases, V lost 6 bases, and 5 bases had no gene match. The CDR3 has 15 residues. The CDR3 spells CASSPLAGVTGELFF. CDR3 coding DNA: TGTGCCAGCAGCCCTCTAGCGGGAGTCACCGGGGAGCTGTTTTTT.

This clonotype has a handful of counts. The chain combines TRBV24-1 with TRBJ2-1, with 11 positions matching TRBD1. This CDR3 contains 15 residues. The V gene's germline CDR1 is KGHDR and CDR2 SFDVKD. The J segment lost 4 bases and the V segment lost 4 bases, leaving 2 bases of the junction unmatched. The CDR3: CATSEGTGGYNEQFF. CDR3 in DNA: TGTGCCACCAGTGAAGGGACAGGGGGTTACAATGAGCAGTTCTTC.

This clonotype appeared a few times. The J gene is TRBJ2-2, the V gene TRBV11-3, with D possibly being TRBD2 (5 bases). The CDR3 loop spans 15 amino acids. Trimming cost V 5 bases and J 2 bases, with 12 bases left between them. Germline CDR1 SGHNT, CDR2 YENEEA. The CDR3 spells CASSQGGLNTGELFF. CDR3 sequence (DNA): TGTGCCAGCAGCCAAGGCGGACTCAACACCGGGGAGCTGTTTTTT.

This clonotype was seen only a few times. The genes are TRBV27 and TRBJ2-1; 7 bases are a match to TRBD1. Germline V CDR1 and CDR2: MNHEY, SMNVEV (reference sequence). The trim removed 5 bases at V and 3 bases at J, leaving 1 base unmatched. The CDR3 has 13 residues. In DNA, the CDR3 is TGTGCCAGCAGTCAGGGGGACTACAATGAGCAGTTCTTC. Translated, it gives CASSQGDYNEQFF.

A word on this clonotype: An end of the junction does not agree with germline; a read error may underlie this. This chain joins TRBV15 and TRBJ2-5; TRBD1 agrees at 7 bases. In germline, CDR1 is LNHNV, CDR2 YYDKDF (reference sequence). The length of the CDR3 is 16 residues. This chain's CDR3 is CSTSRDGQRGLGTQYF. CDR3 bases: TGTTCCACCAGCAGAGATGGTCAGAGGGGGCTCGGGACCCAGTACTTC.

Only a few counts were recorded for this clonotype. This sequence joins TRBV5-1 and TRBJ2-7; 10 bases match TRBD2. The CDR3 contains 16 residues. From germline, CDR1 is SGHRS and CDR2 YFSETQ. V was clipped by 0 bases and J by 2 bases; unmatched bases: 5. The CDR3 nucleotides read TGCGCCAGCAGCTTGGCCGGGACTAGCGTCACCTACGAGCAGTACTTC. Residues: CASSLAGTSVTYEQYF.

This clonotype was seen at least ten times. The J gene is TRBJ1-1, the V gene TRBV7-3; D possibly corresponds to TRBD1 (5 bases). Trimming cost V 5 bases and J 0 bases, with 19 bases left between them. The CDR3 has 17 residues. Germline lookup yields CDR1 SGHTA and CDR2 FQGTGA. CDR3 protein: CASSTRDQGKMNTEAFF. The CDR3 DNA reads as TGTGCCAGCAGCACTAGGGATCAGGGAAAAATGAACACTGAAGCTTTCTTT.

The V and J genes are TRBV20-1 and TRBJ2-7, with unresolved D. The length of the CDR3 is 11 residues. V was trimmed by 7 bases and J by 4 bases, leaving 11 bases between them. From germline, CDR1 is DFQATT and CDR2 SNEGSKA (reference sequence). CDR3 sequence: CSVLWGYEQYF. In nucleotides, the CDR3 is TGCAGTGTCCTTTGGGGATACGAGCAGTACTTC.

This clonotype has only a few counts. The rearrangement uses TRBV5-1 and TRBJ1-2; 7 nucleotides match TRBD1. Germline V gene lookup returns CDR1 SGHRS and CDR2 YFSETQ. This CDR3 is 13 amino acids long. Trimming took 6 bases from V and 6 from J; bases not matched to a gene: 8. CDR3 protein: CASTKDRADGYTF. The DNA for the CDR3 is TGCGCCAGCACTAAAGACAGGGCGGATGGCTACACCTTC. The full variable domain, rest sourced from reference TRBV5-1 and TRBJ1-2, is KAGVTQTPRYLIKTRGQQVTLSCSPISGHRSVSWYQQTPGQGLQFLFEYFSETQRNKGNFPGRFSGRQFSNSRSEMNVSTLELGDSALYLCASTKDRADGYTFGSGTRLTVV.